This passage covers 3 T cell receptor beta chains from one sample sequenced in a study of identical twins. TCRdb re-called the 5' RACE reads through MiXCR, storing one row per CDR3 protein. The sample has around 340,000 distinct CDR3 sequences; around an eighth are singletons. These data were likewise used in another study, on yellow fever vaccine responses in identical twins.

What was sequenced was CD8+ T cells sorted from blood. These receptors were obtained from a woman between 18 and 29 years old in good health.

This clonotype was observed at least ten times. The rearrangement joins TRBV12-3 or TRBV12-4 to TRBJ2-5; D uncertain. The CDR3 contains 13 residues. V dropped 3 bases and J dropped 2 bases, with 7 bases sitting between them. The CDR3 sequence: CASSFVGQETQYF. The CDR3 nucleotides are TGTGCCAGCAGTTTTGTAGGTCAAGAGACCCAGTACTTC.

The chain employs TRBV13 and TRBJ2-1, with TRBD2 matching 11 bases. CDR1 PRHDT and CDR2 FYEKMQ come from the germline V gene (reference sequence). This CDR3 spans 15 amino acids. V shed 6 bases, J shed 8 bases, and the junction held 9 bases outside the gene matches. The CDR3 DNA reads as TGTGCCAGCAGGGCCGTTACTAGCGGGAGTTATGAGCAGTTCTTC. Protein: CASRAVTSGSYEQFF.

V and J are TRBV6-6 and TRBJ1-3, with TRBD1 identical over 8 bases. CDR3 size: 14 residues. Germline assignment: CDR1 MNHNY and CDR2 SVGAGI (reference sequence). V was clipped by 6 bases and J by 0 bases; unmatched bases: 1. CDR3 sequence: CASRDRVSGNTIYF. Written as DNA, the CDR3 is TGTGCCAGCAGGGACAGGGTCTCTGGAAACACCATATATTTT.